The TCR beta chain described here comes from a study of post-analysis software for immune sequencing data. Germline V gene sequence: CDR1 SGHRS, CDR2 YFSETQ. This CDR3 contains 14 residues. Trimming pared 0 bases from V and 8 bases from J, leaving 13 bases between. Comments on this clonotype: The antigen remains unidentified.

Unique molecular identifiers featured in each of the TCR beta cDNA libraries. T cells numbering about 0.9 to 11 million yielded cDNA molecules that totaled about 500,000. TCRdb passed the PCR reads through MiXCR, listing each CDR3 protein once. The data hold roughly 570,000 distinct CDR3 sequences, with around a third observed a single time. General study points: Compared with controls, patients had more of five or six TRBV segments, including TRBV5-6, TRBV5-1 and TRBV20-1.

The sample comprised blood. This clonotype was obtained from a girl aged 2-17 years with multiple sclerosis. The J gene is TRBJ2-3, the V gene TRBV5-1; possibly TRBD2 for D (5 bases). The CDR3 loop reads CASSLALGVGTQYF. The CDR3 DNA reads as TGCGCCAGCAGCTTGGCCCTCGGGGTAGGTACGCAGTATTTT.